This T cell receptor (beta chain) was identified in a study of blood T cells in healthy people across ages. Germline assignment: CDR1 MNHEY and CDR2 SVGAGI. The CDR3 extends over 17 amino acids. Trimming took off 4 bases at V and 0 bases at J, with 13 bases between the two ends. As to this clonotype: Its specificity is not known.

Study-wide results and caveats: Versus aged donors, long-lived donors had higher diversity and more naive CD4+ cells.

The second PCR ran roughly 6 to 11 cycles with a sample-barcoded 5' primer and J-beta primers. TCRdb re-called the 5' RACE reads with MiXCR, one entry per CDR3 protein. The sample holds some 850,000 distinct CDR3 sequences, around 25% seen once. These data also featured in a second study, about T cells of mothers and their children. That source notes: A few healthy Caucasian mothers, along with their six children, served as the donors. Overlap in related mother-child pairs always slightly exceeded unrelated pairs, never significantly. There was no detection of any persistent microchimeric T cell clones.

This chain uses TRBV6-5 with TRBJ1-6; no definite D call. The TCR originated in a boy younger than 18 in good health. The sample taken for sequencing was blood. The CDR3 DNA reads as TGTGCCAGCAGTTCATCGGACGTACCCTCCTATAATTCACCCCTCCACTTT. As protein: CASSSSDVPSYNSPLHF.